What follows is one TCR beta chain and its context. Method: immunoSEQ multiplex PCR; TCRdb's copy keeps in-frame clones and lacks some. The data show about 360,000 clones, around 90% seen once. In germline, CDR1 is MNHEY, CDR2 SVGAGI. This CDR3 comprises 16 residues. The germline V and J ends were trimmed by 2 bases and 0 bases, with 13 bases remaining between them. Across about two dozen US areas, participants ranged in age from 18 to 89 years. This sample is drawn from a study of blood T cell repertoires in COVID-19. About the study: PBMCs, B-cell-depleted T cells, or T cells were the source of the cDNA or gDNA that made up the material.

The sequence was collected from a woman in her forties with acute COVID-19. This chain links TRBV6-5 with TRBJ1-1; D gene ambiguous. The material sequenced was PBMCs or T cells enriched from blood (not recorded which). The CDR3, as DNA: TGTGCCAGCAGTTACGTGGGCGGAGGGTTGAACACTGAAGCTTTCTTT. Translating gives CASSYVGGGLNTEAFF.